Here is one TCR beta chain with its context. Its antigen is currently unknown. V was trimmed by 2 bases and J by 10 bases, leaving 9 bases between them. Germline CDR1 reads SNHLY; CDR2 reads FYNNEI. This CDR3 has 12 residues. The assay was immunoSEQ multiplex PCR, and TCRdb's table has in-frame clones only and misses some. The sample consists of about 2.4 million clones, over 85% of them appearing once. The data were obtained in a study of shared clonotypes between healthy human individuals. Study-wide results and caveats: Non-shared clonotypes showed lower generation probabilities than clonotypes common to all four donors.

The receptor's source is a man aged 18-30 years in good health. What was sequenced was naive CD4+ T cells sorted from blood. Sample subset: CD45RA+ positively selected. The V gene is TRBV2, the J gene TRBJ2-1, with D hard to call. DNA of the CDR3: TGTGCCAGCAGTGAATGGCATGGCGAGCAGTTCTTC. Protein product: CASSEWHGEQFF.